The entry below describes one TCR beta chain. In the source study's methods: Counts of nucleated cells, estimated from reference gene primer amplification, were obtained. Profiling relied on immunoSEQ multiplex PCR, and the TCRdb table lists in-frame clones only, not all of them. The V and J calls and clone size come from that table; D and trimming were worked out from the DNA. The sample carries about 170,000 clones, 88% recorded once. The data stem from a study of blood T cell repertoires in COVID-19. The V gene end was trimmed by 7 bases and the J gene end by 4 bases; junction bases not matched to a gene: 3. Germline V gene sequence: CDR1 MDHEN, CDR2 SYDVKM. The CDR3 runs to 13 residues.

The genes are TRBV28 and TRBJ2-2, with TRBD1 matching over 7 bases. The sequence was collected from a man aged 50 to 60 who had recovered from COVID-19. The sample comprised peripheral blood. The CDR3 protein is CASTYRGTGELFF. Here the CDR3 DNA reads TGTGCCAGCACCTACAGGGGCACCGGGGAGCTGTTTTTT.